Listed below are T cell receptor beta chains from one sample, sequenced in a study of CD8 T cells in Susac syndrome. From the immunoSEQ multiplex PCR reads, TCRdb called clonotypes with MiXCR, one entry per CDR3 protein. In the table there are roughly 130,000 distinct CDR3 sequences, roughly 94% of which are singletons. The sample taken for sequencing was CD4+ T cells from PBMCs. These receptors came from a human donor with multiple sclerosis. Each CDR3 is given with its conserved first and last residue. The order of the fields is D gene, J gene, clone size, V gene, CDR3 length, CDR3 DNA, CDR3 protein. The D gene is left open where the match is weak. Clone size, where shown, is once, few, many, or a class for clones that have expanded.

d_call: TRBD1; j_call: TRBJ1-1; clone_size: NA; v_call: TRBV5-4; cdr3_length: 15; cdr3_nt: TGTGCCAGCAGCTTGGACGGACAGGGTGACACTGAAGCTTTCTTT; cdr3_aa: CASSLDGQGDTEAFF
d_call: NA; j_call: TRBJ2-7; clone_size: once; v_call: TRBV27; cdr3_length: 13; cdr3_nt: TGTGCCAGCAGTTTTAGCACGGCGGGCGAGCAGTACTTC; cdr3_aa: CASSFSTAGEQYF
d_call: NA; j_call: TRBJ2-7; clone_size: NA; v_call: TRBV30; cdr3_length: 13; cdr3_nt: TGTGCCTGGACGAAGATGAGCCTAAGCGAGCAGTACTTC; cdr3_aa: CAWTKMSLSEQYF
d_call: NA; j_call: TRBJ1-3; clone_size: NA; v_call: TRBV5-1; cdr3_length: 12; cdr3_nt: TGCGCCAGCAGCTTGGCTGGAAACACCATATATTTT; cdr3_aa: CASSLAGNTIYF
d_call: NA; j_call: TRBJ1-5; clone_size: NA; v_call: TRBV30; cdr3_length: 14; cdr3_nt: TGTGCCTGGAGTGCTCAGTATAGCAATCAGCCCCAGCATTTT; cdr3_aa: CAWSAQYSNQPQHF
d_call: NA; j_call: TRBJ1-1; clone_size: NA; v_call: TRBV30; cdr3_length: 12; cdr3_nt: TGTGCCTGGAGTGTACGACTCGTTGAAGCTTTCTTT; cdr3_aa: CAWSVRLVEAFF
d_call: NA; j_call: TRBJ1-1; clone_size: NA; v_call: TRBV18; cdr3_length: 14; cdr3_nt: TGTGCCAGCTCACCTAAGGAGATGAACACTGAAGCTTTCTTT; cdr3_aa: CASSPKEMNTEAFF
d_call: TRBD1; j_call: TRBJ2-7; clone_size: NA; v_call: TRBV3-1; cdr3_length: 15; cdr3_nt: TGTGCCAGCAGCCAGGGGGACAGGGGTCTCTACGAGCAGTACTTC; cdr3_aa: CASSQGDRGLYEQYF
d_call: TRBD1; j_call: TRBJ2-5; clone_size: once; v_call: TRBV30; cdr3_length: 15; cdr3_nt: TGTGCCTGGAGCCCGGGACAGGGGGCTCGAGAGACCCAGTACTTC; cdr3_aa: CAWSPGQGARETQYF
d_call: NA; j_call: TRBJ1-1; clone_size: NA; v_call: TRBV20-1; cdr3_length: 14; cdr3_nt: TGCAGTGCTAGGGAGGGGGAGCTAAACACTGAAGCTTTCTTT; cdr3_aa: CSAREGELNTEAFF
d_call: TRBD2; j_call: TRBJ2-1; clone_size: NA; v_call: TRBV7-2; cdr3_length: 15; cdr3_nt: TGTGCCAGCAGCACGACTAGCGGGGGTATAAATGAGCAGTTCTTC; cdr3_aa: CASSTTSGGINEQFF
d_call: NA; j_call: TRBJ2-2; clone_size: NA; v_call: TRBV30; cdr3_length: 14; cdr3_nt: TGTGCCTGGAGCCGAAATACCATCACCGGGGAGCTGTTTTTT; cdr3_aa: CAWSRNTITGELFF
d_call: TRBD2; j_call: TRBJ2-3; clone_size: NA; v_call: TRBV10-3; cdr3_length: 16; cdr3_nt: TGTGCCATCAGTGAGGGTGCGCGGGGGGCCACAGATACGCAGTATTTT; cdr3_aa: CAISEGARGATDTQYF
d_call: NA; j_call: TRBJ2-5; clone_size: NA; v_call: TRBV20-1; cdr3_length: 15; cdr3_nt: TGCAGTGCGACCAGACCCCTTGGACAGAAAGAGACCCAGTACTTC; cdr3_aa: CSATRPLGQKETQYF
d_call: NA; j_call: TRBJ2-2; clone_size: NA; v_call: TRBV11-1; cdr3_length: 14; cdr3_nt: TGTGCCAGCAGCCACTGGACTAACACCGGGGAGCTGTTTTTT; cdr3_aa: CASSHWTNTGELFF
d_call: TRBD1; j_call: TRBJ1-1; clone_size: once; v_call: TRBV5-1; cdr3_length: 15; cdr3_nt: TGCGCCAGCAGCCGCCCGACAGGGTTGAACACTGAAGCTTTCTTT; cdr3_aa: CASSRPTGLNTEAFF
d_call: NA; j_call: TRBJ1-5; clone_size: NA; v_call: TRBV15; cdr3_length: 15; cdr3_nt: TGTGCCACCAGCAGAGACGCGCACACCAATCAGCCCCAGCATTTT; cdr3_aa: CATSRDAHTNQPQHF
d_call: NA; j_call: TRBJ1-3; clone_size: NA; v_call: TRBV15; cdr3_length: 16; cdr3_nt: TGTGCCACCAGCAGAGATCCGGGGGACTCTGGAAACACCATATATTTT; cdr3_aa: CATSRDPGDSGNTIYF
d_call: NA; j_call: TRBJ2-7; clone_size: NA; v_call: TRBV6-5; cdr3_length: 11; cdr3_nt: TGTGCCAGCAGTCAAAATCAGGAGCAGTACTTC; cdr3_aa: CASSQNQEQYF
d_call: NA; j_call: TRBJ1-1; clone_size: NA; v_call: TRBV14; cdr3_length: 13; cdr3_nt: TGTGCCAGCAGCTTAAGATGGAGGACTGAAGCTTTCTTT; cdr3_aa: CASSLRWRTEAFF
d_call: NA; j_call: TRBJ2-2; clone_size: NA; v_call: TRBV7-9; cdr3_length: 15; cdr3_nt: TGTGCCAGCAGCTTCAAAAGGCCAGGGACCGGGGAGCTGTTTTTT; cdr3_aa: CASSFKRPGTGELFF
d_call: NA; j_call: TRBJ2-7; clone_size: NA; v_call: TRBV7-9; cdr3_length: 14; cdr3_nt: TGTGCCAGCAGCTTCCCCGGACGTTTCTACGAGCAGTACTTC; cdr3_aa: CASSFPGRFYEQYF
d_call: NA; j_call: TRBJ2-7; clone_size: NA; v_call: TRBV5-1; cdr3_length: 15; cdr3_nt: TGCGCCAGCAGCTTGGGGCGGGATCCCACCTACGAGCAGTACTTC; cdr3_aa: CASSLGRDPTYEQYF
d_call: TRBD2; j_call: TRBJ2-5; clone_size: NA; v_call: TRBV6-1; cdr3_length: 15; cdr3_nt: TGTGCCAGCAGTGAAGGAGGTCTAGCGGGTGAGACCCAGTACTTC; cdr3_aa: CASSEGGLAGETQYF
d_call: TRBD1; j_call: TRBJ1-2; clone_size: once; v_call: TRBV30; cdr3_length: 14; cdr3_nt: TGTGCCTGGAGTGTATCCGGGACAGGGTTTGGCTACACCTTC; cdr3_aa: CAWSVSGTGFGYTF
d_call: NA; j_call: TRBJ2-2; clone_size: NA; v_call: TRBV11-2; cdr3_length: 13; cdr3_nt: TGTGCCAGCAGCTTAGGAGGAGCCGGGGAGCTGTTTTTT; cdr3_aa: CASSLGGAGELFF
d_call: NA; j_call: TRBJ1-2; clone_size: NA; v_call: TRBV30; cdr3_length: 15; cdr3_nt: TGTGCCTGGAGTGTAGGTCTCCCGCGCAACTATGGCTACACCTTC; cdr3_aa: CAWSVGLPRNYGYTF
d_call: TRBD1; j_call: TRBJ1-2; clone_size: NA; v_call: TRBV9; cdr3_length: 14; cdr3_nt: TGTGCCAGCAGCATGGACAGGGGGGTTACTGGCTACACCTTC; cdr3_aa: CASSMDRGVTGYTF
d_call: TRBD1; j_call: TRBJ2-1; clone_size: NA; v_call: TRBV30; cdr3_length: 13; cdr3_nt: TGTGCCTGGAGCGCGCAGGGGGCCGGTGAGCAGTTCTTC; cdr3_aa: CAWSAQGAGEQFF
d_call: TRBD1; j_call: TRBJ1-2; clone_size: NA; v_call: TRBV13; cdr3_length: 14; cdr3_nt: TGTGCCAGCAGCTTCGGACAGGGTAACTATGGCTACACCTTC; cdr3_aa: CASSFGQGNYGYTF
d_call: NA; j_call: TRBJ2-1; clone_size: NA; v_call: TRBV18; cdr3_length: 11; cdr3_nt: TGTGCCAGCTCATTTCTTGATGAGCAGTTCTTC; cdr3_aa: CASSFLDEQFF
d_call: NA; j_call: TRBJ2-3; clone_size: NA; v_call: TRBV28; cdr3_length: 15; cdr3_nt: TGTGCCAGCAGTTCGGCTGTAGCTAGCACAGATACGCAGTATTTT; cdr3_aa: CASSSAVASTDTQYF
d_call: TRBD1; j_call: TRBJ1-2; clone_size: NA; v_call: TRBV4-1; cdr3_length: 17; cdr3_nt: TGCGCCAGCAGCCAAGTAGCAGGGGGCTTACTGCACGGTGGCTACACCTTC; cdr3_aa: CASSQVAGGLLHGGYTF
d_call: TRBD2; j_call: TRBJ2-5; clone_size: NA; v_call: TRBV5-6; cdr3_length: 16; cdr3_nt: TGTGCCAGCAGCCCTACTAGCGGGGGATTTCAAGAGACCCAGTACTTC; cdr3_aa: CASSPTSGGFQETQYF
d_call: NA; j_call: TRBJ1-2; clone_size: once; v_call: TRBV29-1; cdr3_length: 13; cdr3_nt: TGCAGCGCCCTTGGGTCATCTTCCTATGGCTACACCTTC; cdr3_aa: CSALGSSSYGYTF
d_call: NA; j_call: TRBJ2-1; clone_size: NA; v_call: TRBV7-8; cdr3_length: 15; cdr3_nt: TGTGCCAGCAGCGCCTCAGGTTGGACCTACAATGAGCAGTTCTTC; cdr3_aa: CASSASGWTYNEQFF
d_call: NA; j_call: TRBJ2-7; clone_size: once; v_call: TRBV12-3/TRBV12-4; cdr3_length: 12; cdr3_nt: TGTGCCAGCAGTTTAGGATTCCACGAGCAGTACTTC; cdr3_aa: CASSLGFHEQYF
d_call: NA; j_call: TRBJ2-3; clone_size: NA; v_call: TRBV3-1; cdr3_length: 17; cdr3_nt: TGTGCCAGCAGCCAAGACAAGACACTTTCTTTGGCAGATACGCAGTATTTT; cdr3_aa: CASSQDKTLSLADTQYF
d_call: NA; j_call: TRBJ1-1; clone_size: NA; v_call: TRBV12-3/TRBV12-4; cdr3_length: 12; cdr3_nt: TGTGCCAGCAGTTTCAGGAACACTGAAGCTTTCTTT; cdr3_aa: CASSFRNTEAFF
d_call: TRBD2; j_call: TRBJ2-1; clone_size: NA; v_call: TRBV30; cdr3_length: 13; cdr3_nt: TGTGCCTGGACGACTAGCGGGAGCGGTGAGCAGTTCTTC; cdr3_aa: CAWTTSGSGEQFF
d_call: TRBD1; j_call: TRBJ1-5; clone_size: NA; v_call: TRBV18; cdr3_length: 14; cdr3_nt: TGTGCCAGCTCAGGGACAGGTCTGACCGGGCCCCAGCATTTT; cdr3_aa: CASSGTGLTGPQHF
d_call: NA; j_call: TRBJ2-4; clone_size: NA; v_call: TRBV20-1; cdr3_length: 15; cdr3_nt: TGCAGTGCTAGAGATGTGGCCCTAGAAGGAAACATTCAGTACTTC; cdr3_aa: CSARDVALEGNIQYF
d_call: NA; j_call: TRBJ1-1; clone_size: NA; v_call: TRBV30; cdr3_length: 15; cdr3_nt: TGTGCCTGGAGTGTACGGGGGGTAATGAACACTGAAGCTTTCTTT; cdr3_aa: CAWSVRGVMNTEAFF
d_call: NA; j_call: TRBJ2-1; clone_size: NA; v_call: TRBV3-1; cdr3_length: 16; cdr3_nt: TGTGCCAGCAGCCAAGATCTTGAGGGGTCCTACAATGAGCAGTTCTTC; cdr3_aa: CASSQDLEGSYNEQFF
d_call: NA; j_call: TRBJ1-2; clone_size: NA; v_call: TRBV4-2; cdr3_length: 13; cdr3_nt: TGTGCCAGCAGCCCAGAGGCAGGGTATGGCTACACCTTC; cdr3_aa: CASSPEAGYGYTF
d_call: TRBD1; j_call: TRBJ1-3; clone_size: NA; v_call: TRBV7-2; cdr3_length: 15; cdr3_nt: TGTGCCAGCAGCCCACAACAGGGGTCTGGAAACACCATATATTTT; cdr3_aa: CASSPQQGSGNTIYF
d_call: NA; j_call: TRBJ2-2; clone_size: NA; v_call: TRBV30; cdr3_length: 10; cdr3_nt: TGTGCCTGTATCCCCGGGGAGCTGTTTTTT; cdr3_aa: CACIPGELFF
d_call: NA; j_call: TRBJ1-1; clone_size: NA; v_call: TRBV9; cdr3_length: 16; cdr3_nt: TGTGCCAGCAGCGTAGCTCCCACAGTCCAGAACACTGAAGCTTTCTTT; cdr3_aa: CASSVAPTVQNTEAFF
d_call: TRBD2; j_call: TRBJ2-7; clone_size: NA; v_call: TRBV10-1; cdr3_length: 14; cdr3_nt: TGCGCCAGCAGTGCCGGGACTAGAATAGGCGGGCAGTACTTC; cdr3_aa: CASSAGTRIGGQYF
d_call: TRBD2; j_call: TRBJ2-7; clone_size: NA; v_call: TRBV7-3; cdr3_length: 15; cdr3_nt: TGTGCCAGCAGCCAATTACGGGGGGGCCCCTACGAGCAGTACTTC; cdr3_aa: CASSQLRGGPYEQYF
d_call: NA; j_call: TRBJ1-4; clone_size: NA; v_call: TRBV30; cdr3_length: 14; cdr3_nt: TGTGCCTGGAGCGAGGACAGCATAAATGAAAAACTGTTTTTT; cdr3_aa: CAWSEDSINEKLFF
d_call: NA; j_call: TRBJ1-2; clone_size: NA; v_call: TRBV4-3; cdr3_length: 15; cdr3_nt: TGCGCCAGCAGCCAAGATCCAGGCCGGGAGTATGGCTACACCTTC; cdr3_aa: CASSQDPGREYGYTF
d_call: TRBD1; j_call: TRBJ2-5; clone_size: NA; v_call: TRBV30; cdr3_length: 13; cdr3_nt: TGTGCCTGGAGTGTGGACAGGCAAGAGACCCAGTACTTC; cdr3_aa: CAWSVDRQETQYF
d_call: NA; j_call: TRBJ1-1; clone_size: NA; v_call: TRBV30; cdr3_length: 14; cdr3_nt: TGTGCCTGGAGTGTCTCCCCAGGGAACACTGAAGCTTTCTTT; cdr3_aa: CAWSVSPGNTEAFF
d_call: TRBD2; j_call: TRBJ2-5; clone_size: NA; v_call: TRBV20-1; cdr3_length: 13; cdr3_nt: TGCAGTGCTACTAGCGGGGAGGGGGAGACCCAGTACTTC; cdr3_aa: CSATSGEGETQYF
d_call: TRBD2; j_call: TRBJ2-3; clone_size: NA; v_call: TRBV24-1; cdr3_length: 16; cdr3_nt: TGTGCCACCAGTGATTTGCGAAGCGGGGACACAGATACGCAGTATTTT; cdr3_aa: CATSDLRSGDTDTQYF
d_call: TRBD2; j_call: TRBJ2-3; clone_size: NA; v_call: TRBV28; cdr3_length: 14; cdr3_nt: TGTGCCAGCAGTTTCCTAGCGGGGGATGGTACGCAGTATTTT; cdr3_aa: CASSFLAGDGTQYF
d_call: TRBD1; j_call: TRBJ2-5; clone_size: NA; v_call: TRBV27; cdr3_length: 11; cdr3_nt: TGTGCCAGCAGGGACAGGGGGATGTGGTACTTC; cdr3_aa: CASRDRGMWYF